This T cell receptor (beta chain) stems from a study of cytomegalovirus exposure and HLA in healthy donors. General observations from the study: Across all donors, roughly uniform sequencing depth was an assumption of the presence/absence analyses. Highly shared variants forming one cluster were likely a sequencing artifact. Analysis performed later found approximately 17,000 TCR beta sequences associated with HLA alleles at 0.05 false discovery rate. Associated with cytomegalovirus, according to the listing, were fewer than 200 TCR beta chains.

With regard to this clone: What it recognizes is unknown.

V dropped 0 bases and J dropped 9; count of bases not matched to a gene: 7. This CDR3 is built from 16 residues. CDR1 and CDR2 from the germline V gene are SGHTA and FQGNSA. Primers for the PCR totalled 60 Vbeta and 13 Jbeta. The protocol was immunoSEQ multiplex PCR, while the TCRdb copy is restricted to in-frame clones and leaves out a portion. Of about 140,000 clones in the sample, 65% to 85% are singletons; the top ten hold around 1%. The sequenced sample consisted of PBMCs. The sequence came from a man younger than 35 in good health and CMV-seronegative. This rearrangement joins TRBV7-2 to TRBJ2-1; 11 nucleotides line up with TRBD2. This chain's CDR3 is CASSLASSGGKSEQFF. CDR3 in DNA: TGTGCCAGCAGCTTAGCGTCTAGCGGGGGGAAAAGTGAGCAGTTCTTC.